This is a list of T cell receptor beta chains from one sample in a study of pediatric ulcerative colitis. Profiled with immunoSEQ multiplex PCR; TCRdb holds only in-frame clones, not every one. The data show fewer than 40,000 clones, roughly four fifths seen once. Sequencing input: blood. These receptor sequences come from a boy aged 5-17 years with severe ulcerative colitis. CDR3s include the opening cysteine and the closing phenylalanine or tryptophan. D genes are given only for firm matches. Some rows have no size entry. The others give once, few or many, or a class for an expanded clone.

d_gene	v_gene	abundance	j_gene	CDR3nt	CDR3aa
NA	TRBV6-6	NA	TRBJ2-7	TGTGCCAGCAGCCGATGGCAGGTCCTACTCTACGAGCAGTACTTC	CASSRWQVLLYEQYF
TRBD1	TRBV19	NA	TRBJ1-2	TGTGCCAGTAGTCCTCCAGGGGGGAACTATGGCTACACCTTC	CASSPPGGNYGYTF
NA	TRBV29-1	NA	TRBJ1-2	TGCAGCGTTCTCCAGGAGAACTATGGCTACACCTTC	CSVLQENYGYTF
NA	TRBV5-4	NA	TRBJ1-2	TGTGCCAGCGGCCCCGACCCCAACTATGGCTACACCTTC	CASGPDPNYGYTF
TRBD1	TRBV18	NA	TRBJ2-7	TGTGCCAGCTCACAAAGGACAGGGGAGTACGAGCAGTACTTC	CASSQRTGEYEQYF
TRBD1	TRBV5-6	NA	TRBJ1-2	TGTGCCAGCAGTCCTCCTGGGGGGACAGGGCTTTATGGCTACACCTTC	CASSPPGGTGLYGYTF
NA	TRBV7-9	once	TRBJ2-3	TGTGCCAGCAGCTTACGTTTGGGGGGTGTCAATGGAGATACGCAGTATTTT	CASSLRLGGVNGDTQYF
TRBD2	TRBV7-2	NA	TRBJ2-3	TGTGCCAGCAGCTCCCGACTAGCAGCTATCACAGATACGCAGTATTTT	CASSSRLAAITDTQYF
TRBD2	TRBV11-2	NA	TRBJ2-5	TGTGCCAGCAGCCTTGGGGACTACACCCGCGGGGAGACCCAGTACTTC	CASSLGDYTRGETQYF
TRBD1	TRBV30	NA	TRBJ1-2	TGTGCCTGGAATCAGGGGGCTAGGGGCTACACCTTC	CAWNQGARGYTF
NA	TRBV7-8	NA	TRBJ1-1	TGTGCCAGCAGCCCCGGTGGGGCGGTGCACACTGAAGCTTTCTTT	CASSPGGAVHTEAFF
TRBD1	TRBV5-1	NA	TRBJ1-1	TGCGCCAGCAGCATCCGGACAGGGGGGAACACTGAAGCTTTCTTT	CASSIRTGGNTEAFF
NA	TRBV6-5	NA	TRBJ2-5	TGTGCCAGCAGTTATACAGGGACCCAAGAGACCCAGTACTTC	CASSYTGTQETQYF
TRBD1	TRBV6-5	NA	TRBJ2-7	TGTGCCAGCAGTTACCGGGACAGGGGCCACGAGCAGTACTTC	CASSYRDRGHEQYF
TRBD1	TRBV19	NA	TRBJ1-1	TGTGCCAGTAGCTGGGGGACAGGGGTCACTGAAGCTTTCTTT	CASSWGTGVTEAFF
NA	TRBV4-1	NA	TRBJ2-1	TGCGCCAGCAGCCACCACTTTCCTTCCTACAATGAGCAGTTCTTC	CASSHHFPSYNEQFF
NA	TRBV5-1	few	TRBJ1-1	TGCGCCAGCAGCCCCTCAGGGACCATGAACACTGAAGCTTTCTTT	CASSPSGTMNTEAFF
NA	TRBV5-6	few	TRBJ2-7	TGTGCCAGCAGCTTGGGTTTCGTTCCAATCTACGAGCAGTACTTC	CASSLGFVPIYEQYF
TRBD1	TRBV18	NA	TRBJ2-7	TGTGCCAGCTCACAGGGGGCGTCCTACGAGCAGTACTTC	CASSQGASYEQYF
NA	TRBV20-1	NA	TRBJ1-2	TGCAGTGCGGACGCCGCGGGGGGCTACACCTTC	CSADAAGGYTF
NA	TRBV30	NA	TRBJ1-1	TGTGCCGGCTACCTATTACCGGGAGGCCTGCAGGCTTTCTTT	CAGYLLPGGLQAFF
NA	TRBV7-8	NA	TRBJ1-2	TGTGCCAGCAGCCGAATGGGGGCTTGGGGCTACACCTTC	CASSRMGAWGYTF
NA	TRBV12-5	NA	TRBJ2-5	TGTGCTAGTGGTTTGGTACTTCGGGGGCGGGAAGAGACCCAGTACTTC	CASGLVLRGREETQYF
TRBD2	TRBV5-4	NA	TRBJ2-5	TGTGCCAGCAGCCCCGGCGGGGGGGTCCAAGAGACCCAGTACTTC	CASSPGGGVQETQYF
NA	TRBV5-5	NA	TRBJ2-7	TGTGCCAGCAGCTACGGAGGATTCCTGTACGAGCAGTACTTC	CASSYGGFLYEQYF
NA	TRBV18	NA	TRBJ1-3	TGTGCCAGCTCTAGAAGGTCGGACCGAAACACCATATATTTT	CASSRRSDRNTIYF
NA	TRBV7-8	NA	TRBJ1-2	TGTGCCAGCAGCCAGGGACTTGACCCTGGCTACACCTTC	CASSQGLDPGYTF
NA	TRBV5-1	NA	TRBJ1-1	TGCGCCAGCAGCAACGGTCCCGGGACGGGGAACACTGAAGCTTTCTTT	CASSNGPGTGNTEAFF
TRBD1	TRBV27	NA	TRBJ1-2	TGTGCCAGCAGTTTTTCAGGGGGGTATGGCTACACCTTC	CASSFSGGYGYTF
NA	TRBV2	few	TRBJ1-5	TGTGCCAGCACTGAGGGACCCAATCAGCCCCAGCATTTT	CASTEGPNQPQHF
NA	TRBV5-4	NA	TRBJ1-6	TGTGCCAGCAGCTCCGGACAGATGAATTCACCCCTCCACTTT	CASSSGQMNSPLHF
NA	TRBV7-2	NA	TRBJ1-6	TGTGCCAGCAGCCCCGTTCGGGCTCTGAATTCACCCCTCCACTTT	CASSPVRALNSPLHF
NA	TRBV5-1	NA	TRBJ1-4	TGCGCCAGCACCTCTGGGGGAGTTAATGAAAAACTGTTTTTT	CASTSGGVNEKLFF
TRBD1	TRBV7-2	NA	TRBJ1-2	TGTGCCAGCAGCTTTACAGGGGGCTATGGCTACACCTTC	CASSFTGGYGYTF
NA	TRBV5-6	NA	TRBJ1-1	TGTGCCAGCAGCCCCCAAGGAAATGAAGCTTTCTTT	CASSPQGNEAFF
NA	TRBV6-5	NA	TRBJ1-4	TGTGCCAGCGGACGGGAGGGGGGCGGTGAAAAACTGTTTTTT	CASGREGGGEKLFF
NA	TRBV7-9	NA	TRBJ1-1	TGTGCCAGCAGCCTAACTGAGAACACTGAAGCTTTCTTT	CASSLTENTEAFF
NA	TRBV19	NA	TRBJ2-1	TGTGCCAGTAGTAGACAGTATCGCTCCTACAATGAGCAGTTCTTC	CASSRQYRSYNEQFF
NA	TRBV19	NA	TRBJ2-1	TGTGCCAGTAGTATAGTCTTATCCGGGGGGCTCAATGAGCAGTTCTTC	CASSIVLSGGLNEQFF
TRBD2	TRBV5-5	NA	TRBJ2-5	TGTGCCAGCAGCTTGGAGCGGGGGCTGATGGAGACCCAGTACTTC	CASSLERGLMETQYF
TRBD1	TRBV5-6	NA	TRBJ1-6	TGTGCCAGCAGCCCCCGGGACAGGGGGAGTTCACCCCTCCACTTT	CASSPRDRGSSPLHF